The following is a T cell receptor beta chain sequence with its context. These data belong to a study of blood T cell repertoires in COVID-19. Study at large: Specimens from acute and convalescent COVID-19 originated in the United States, Italy and Spain. Sources were T cells, B-cell-depleted T cells, or PBMCs; the material itself was cDNA or gDNA.

Study processing details: Estimates of nucleated cell counts were drawn from the amplification of reference gene primers. TCRdb's copy holds only in-frame clones and misses some; the assay was immunoSEQ multiplex PCR. V and J calls and clone size come straight from that table; D and trimming were deduced from the DNA. This table has about 220,000 clones, about 80% appearing once. Specimen: peripheral blood. This clonotype was sampled from a middle-aged woman with active or convalescent COVID-19.

CDR3 sequence reads: CASSMSGGDRISYTF. The CDR3 DNA reads TGTGCCAGTAGTATGAGTGGCGGGGACAGGATAAGCTACACCTTC. The V and J genes are TRBV19 and TRBJ1-2, with 8 bases aligning to TRBD1. This CDR3 has 15 amino acids. The trim removed 3 bases at V and 9 bases at J, leaving 12 bases unmatched. Germline CDR1 and CDR2: LNHDA and SQIVND (reference sequence). Combining the CDR3 with reference TRBV19 and TRBJ1-2 gives the whole variable domain DGGITQSPKYLFRKEGQNVTLSCEQNLNHDAMYWYRQDPGQGLRLIYYSQIVNDFQKGDIAEGYSVSREKKESFPLTVTSAQKNPTAFYLCASSMSGGDRISYTFGSGTRLTVV.